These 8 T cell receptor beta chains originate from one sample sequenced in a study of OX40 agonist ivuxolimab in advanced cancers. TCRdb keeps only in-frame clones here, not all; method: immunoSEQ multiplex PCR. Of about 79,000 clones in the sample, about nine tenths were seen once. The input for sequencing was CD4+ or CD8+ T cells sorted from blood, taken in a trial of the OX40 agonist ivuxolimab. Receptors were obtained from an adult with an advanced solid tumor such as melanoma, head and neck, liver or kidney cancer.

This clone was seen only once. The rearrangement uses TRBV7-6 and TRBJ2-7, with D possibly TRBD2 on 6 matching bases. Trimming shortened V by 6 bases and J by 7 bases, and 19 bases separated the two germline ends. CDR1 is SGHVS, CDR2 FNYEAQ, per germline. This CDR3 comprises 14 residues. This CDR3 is CASSPEGAVEEQYF. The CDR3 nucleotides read TGTGCCAGCAGTCCGGAGGGAGCGGTCGAGGAGCAGTACTTC.

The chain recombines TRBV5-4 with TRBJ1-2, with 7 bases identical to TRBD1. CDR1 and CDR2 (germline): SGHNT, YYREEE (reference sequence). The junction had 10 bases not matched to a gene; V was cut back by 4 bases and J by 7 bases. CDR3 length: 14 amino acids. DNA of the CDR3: TGTGCCAGCAGCAATTACAGGGGAGAGGGTGGCTACACCTTC. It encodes CASSNYRGEGGYTF.

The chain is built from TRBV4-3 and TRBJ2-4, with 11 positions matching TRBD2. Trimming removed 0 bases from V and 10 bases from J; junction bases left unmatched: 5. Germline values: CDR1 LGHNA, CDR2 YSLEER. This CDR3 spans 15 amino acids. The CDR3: CASSQDTSGGRIQYF. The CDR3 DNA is TGCGCCAGCAGCCAAGATACTAGCGGGGGACGAATTCAGTACTTC.

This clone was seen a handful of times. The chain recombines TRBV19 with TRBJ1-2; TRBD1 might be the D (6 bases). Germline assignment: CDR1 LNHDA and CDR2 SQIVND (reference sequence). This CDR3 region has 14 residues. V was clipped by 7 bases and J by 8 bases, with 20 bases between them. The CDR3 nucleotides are TGTGCCAGTAATCATGGGGGCCCTATTTCCGGCTACACCTTC. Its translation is CASNHGGPISGYTF.

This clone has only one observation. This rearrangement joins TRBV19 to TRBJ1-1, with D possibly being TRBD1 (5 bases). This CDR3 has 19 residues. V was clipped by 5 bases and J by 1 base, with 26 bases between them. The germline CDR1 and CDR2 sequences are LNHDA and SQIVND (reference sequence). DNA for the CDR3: TGTGCCAGTAGTCCTCTCCGACCCGCGGAGGGACGGACGAACACTGAAGCTTTCTTT. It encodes CASSPLRPAEGRTNTEAFF.

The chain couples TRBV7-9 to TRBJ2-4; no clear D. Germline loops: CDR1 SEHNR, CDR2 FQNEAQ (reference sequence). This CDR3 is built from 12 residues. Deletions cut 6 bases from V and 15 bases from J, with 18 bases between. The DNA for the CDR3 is TGTGCCAGCAGTCAAGAATCTGGGTTAGGGTACTTC. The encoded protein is CASSQESGLGYF.

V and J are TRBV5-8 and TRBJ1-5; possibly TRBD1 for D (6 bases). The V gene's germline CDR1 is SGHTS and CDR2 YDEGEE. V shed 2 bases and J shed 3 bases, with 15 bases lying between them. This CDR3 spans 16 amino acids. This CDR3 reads CASSFYRTANNQPQHF. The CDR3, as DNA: TGTGCCAGCAGCTTTTACAGGACAGCGAACAATCAGCCCCAGCATTTT.

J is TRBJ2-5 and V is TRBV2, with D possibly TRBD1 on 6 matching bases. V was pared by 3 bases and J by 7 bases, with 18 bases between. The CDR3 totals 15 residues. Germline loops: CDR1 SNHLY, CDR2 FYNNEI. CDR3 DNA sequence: TGTGCCAGCAGTGACCCAGCGGTGGGGGCTGGGACCCAGTACTTC. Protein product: CASSDPAVGAGTQYF.